This T cell receptor beta chain was identified in a study of chemoradiotherapy in HPV16-positive cancers. About the study: A couple of HPV16-positive patients' cells yielded candidate HPV-specific clones and common motifs.

The CDR3 totals 14 residues. V dropped 9 bases and J dropped 5; count of bases not matched to a gene: 6. CDR1 and CDR2 (germline): LNHDA, SQIVND (reference sequence). Findings and caveats of the study: Non-HPV-specific T cells did not expand in tumors during treatment, whereas candidate HPV-specific clones and E7-related motifs did. In HPV16-positive patients, HPV-responsive T-cell expansion tracked better recurrence-free survival.

Samples were taken several times over chemoradiotherapy. About this clone itself: Its antigen remains unknown.

TCRdb's copy holds only in-frame clones and misses some; the assay was immunoSEQ multiplex PCR. The data contain thousands of clones, 88% of them singletons. V gene TRBV19 combines with J gene TRBJ2-1; 11 bases map to TRBD2. The sequence derives from a human donor with HPV-associated anogenital cancer. Sample: tumor tissue, taken from a patient who underwent chemoradiotherapy. CDR3 nucleotides: TGTGCCAGCTCTAGCGGGGGGCTCAACAATGAGCAGTTCTTC. Protein sequence: CASSSGGLNNEQFF.